Listed below are T cell receptor beta chains from one sample, sequenced in a study of cytomegalovirus exposure and HLA in healthy donors. TCRdb's table, derived via immunoSEQ multiplex PCR, lists solely in-frame clones and lacks some. The sample records some 200,000 clones, around 80% being singletons. The sample taken for sequencing was PBMCs. The receptors come from an older woman in good health and CMV-seropositive. Both conserved end residues are part of each CDR3. A D gene is named only where the DNA matches it firmly. Rows may omit the clone size; those that give it use once, few, many or a size class.

cdr3_aa: CASSQEGGVANEQFF
cdr3_nt: TGCGCCAGCAGCCAAGAAGGCGGGGTGGCCAATGAGCAGTTCTTC
clone_size: few
j_call: TRBJ2-1
v_call: TRBV4-3
d_call: -

cdr3_aa: CASSPGGSGNTIYF
cdr3_nt: TGTGCCAGCAGCCCAGGGGGCTCTGGAAACACCATATATTTT
clone_size: -
j_call: TRBJ1-3
v_call: TRBV11-2
d_call: TRBD1

cdr3_aa: CASSSPTGASGANEQFF
cdr3_nt: TGTGCCAGCAGCTCCCCCACCGGGGCTAGCGGGGCCAATGAGCAGTTCTTC
clone_size: once
j_call: TRBJ2-1
v_call: TRBV11-2
d_call: TRBD2

cdr3_aa: CAWSVQHTGELFF
cdr3_nt: TGTGCCTGGAGTGTACAGCACACCGGGGAGCTGTTTTTT
clone_size: -
j_call: TRBJ2-2
v_call: TRBV30
d_call: -

cdr3_aa: CSVQGSAGELFF
cdr3_nt: TGCAGCGTCCAGGGAAGCGCCGGGGAGCTGTTTTTT
clone_size: -
j_call: TRBJ2-2
v_call: TRBV29-1
d_call: -

cdr3_aa: CASRDGRGWNEQFF
cdr3_nt: TGTGCCAGCAGGGACGGGAGAGGCTGGAATGAGCAGTTCTTC
clone_size: -
j_call: TRBJ2-1
v_call: TRBV27
d_call: -

cdr3_aa: CASSLEQGSYGYTF
cdr3_nt: TGTGCCAGCAGCTTAGAACAGGGTAGCTATGGCTACACCTTC
clone_size: -
j_call: TRBJ1-2
v_call: TRBV5-5
d_call: -

cdr3_aa: CASSVDGRGTQYF
cdr3_nt: TGTGCCAGCAGTGTCGACGGCCGGGGGACCCAGTACTTC
clone_size: -
j_call: TRBJ2-5
v_call: TRBV6-1
d_call: -

cdr3_aa: CASSPLNSPLHF
cdr3_nt: TGTGCCAGCAGTCCTCTGAATTCACCCCTCCACTTT
clone_size: -
j_call: TRBJ1-6
v_call: TRBV6-5
d_call: -

cdr3_aa: CASSPAGTGGGYGYTF
cdr3_nt: TGTGCCAGCAGCCCTGCCGGGACAGGGGGCGGCTATGGCTACACCTTC
clone_size: -
j_call: TRBJ1-2
v_call: TRBV5-4
d_call: TRBD1

cdr3_aa: CATSRDPSGGYEQFF
cdr3_nt: TGTGCCACCAGCAGAGATCCTAGCGGGGGGTATGAGCAGTTCTTC
clone_size: -
j_call: TRBJ2-1
v_call: TRBV15
d_call: TRBD2

cdr3_aa: CSVEGQGVEGYGYTF
cdr3_nt: TGCAGCGTAGAGGGACAGGGGGTAGAAGGCTATGGCTACACCTTC
clone_size: -
j_call: TRBJ1-2
v_call: TRBV29-1
d_call: TRBD1

cdr3_aa: CASSPSGGQGEKLFF
cdr3_nt: TGTGCCAGCAGTCCGAGTGGAGGGCAAGGTGAAAAACTGTTTTTT
clone_size: -
j_call: TRBJ1-4
v_call: TRBV6-6
d_call: -

cdr3_aa: CASSPTGVYGYTF
cdr3_nt: TGTGCCAGCAGCCCAACAGGGGTCTATGGCTACACCTTC
clone_size: -
j_call: TRBJ1-2
v_call: TRBV7-2
d_call: TRBD1

cdr3_aa: CASSLGLAGSRQFF
cdr3_nt: TGTGCCAGCAGCCTCGGACTAGCGGGCTCCCGGCAGTTCTTC
clone_size: -
j_call: TRBJ2-1
v_call: TRBV7-9
d_call: TRBD2

cdr3_aa: CASSGDRFNTEAFF
cdr3_nt: TGTGCCAGCAGTGGTGACAGGTTCAACACTGAAGCTTTCTTT
clone_size: few
j_call: TRBJ1-1
v_call: TRBV2
d_call: -

cdr3_aa: CAISEGRAYAGYTF
cdr3_nt: TGTGCCATCAGTGAAGGCAGGGCTTACGCTGGCTACACCTTC
clone_size: few
j_call: TRBJ1-2
v_call: TRBV10-3
d_call: -

cdr3_aa: CAIRGTGDLYGYTF
cdr3_nt: TGTGCCATCAGGGGGACAGGGGATCTCTATGGCTACACCTTC
clone_size: -
j_call: TRBJ1-2
v_call: TRBV10-3
d_call: TRBD1

cdr3_aa: CASSLANGGGYNEQFF
cdr3_nt: TGCGCCAGCAGCTTGGCCAACGGGGGTGGGTACAATGAGCAGTTCTTC
clone_size: -
j_call: TRBJ2-1
v_call: TRBV5-1
d_call: -

cdr3_aa: CASSVLEGGVTEAFF
cdr3_nt: TGTGCCAGCAGCGTACTTGAGGGAGGCGTGACTGAAGCTTTCTTT
clone_size: -
j_call: TRBJ1-1
v_call: TRBV28
d_call: -

cdr3_aa: CASSSGSGNYGYTF
cdr3_nt: TGTGCCAGCAGTTCAGGTTCGGGGAACTATGGCTACACCTTC
clone_size: few
j_call: TRBJ1-2
v_call: TRBV28
d_call: -

cdr3_aa: CASKNPGLAALMGGETQYF
cdr3_nt: TGCGCCAGCAAAAATCCCGGACTAGCGGCACTCATGGGAGGGGAGACCCAGTACTTC
clone_size: -
j_call: TRBJ2-5
v_call: TRBV10-2
d_call: TRBD2

cdr3_aa: CASSADSYYGYTF
cdr3_nt: TGCGCCAGCAGCGCGGACAGCTACTATGGCTACACCTTC
clone_size: few
j_call: TRBJ1-2
v_call: TRBV5-1
d_call: -

cdr3_aa: CASSIGSRDRLYQETQYF
cdr3_nt: TGTGCCAGTAGTATAGGATCAAGGGACAGATTGTACCAAGAGACCCAGTACTTC
clone_size: -
j_call: TRBJ2-5
v_call: TRBV19
d_call: TRBD1

cdr3_aa: CASSLTKTSNTGELFF
cdr3_nt: TGTGCCAGCAGCTTAACTAAGACTTCTAACACCGGGGAGCTGTTTTTT
clone_size: -
j_call: TRBJ2-2
v_call: TRBV7-3
d_call: -

cdr3_aa: CASSLDWGGYGYTF
cdr3_nt: TGTGCCAGCAGTTTGGACTGGGGTGGCTATGGCTACACCTTC
clone_size: -
j_call: TRBJ1-2
v_call: TRBV7-3
d_call: -

cdr3_aa: CASGLVTAGTGYGYTF
cdr3_nt: TGTGCTAGTGGTTTGGTCACTGCCGGGACAGGGTATGGCTACACCTTC
clone_size: -
j_call: TRBJ1-2
v_call: TRBV12-5
d_call: TRBD1

cdr3_aa: CASSGTSVSYEQYF
cdr3_nt: TGTGCCAGCAGTGGGACTAGCGTTTCCTACGAGCAGTACTTC
clone_size: -
j_call: TRBJ2-7
v_call: TRBV2
d_call: TRBD2

cdr3_aa: CALQSSYNSPLHF
cdr3_nt: TGTGCCTTACAGAGCTCCTATAATTCACCCCTCCACTTT
clone_size: -
j_call: TRBJ1-6
v_call: TRBV30
d_call: -

cdr3_aa: CATSSTGFYGYTF
cdr3_nt: TGTGCCACCAGCAGTACAGGTTTCTATGGCTACACCTTC
clone_size: -
j_call: TRBJ1-2
v_call: TRBV15
d_call: -

cdr3_aa: CASGLTAGFNTEAFF
cdr3_nt: TGTGCCAGCGGGCTGACAGCAGGGTTCAACACTGAAGCTTTCTTT
clone_size: -
j_call: TRBJ1-1
v_call: TRBV6-1
d_call: -

cdr3_aa: CASSLPTSGRAYEQYF
cdr3_nt: TGTGCCAGCAGTTTACCCACTAGCGGGAGGGCCTACGAGCAGTACTTC
clone_size: -
j_call: TRBJ2-7
v_call: TRBV28
d_call: TRBD2

cdr3_aa: CASRRLTSTDTQYF
cdr3_nt: TGTGCCAGCAGAAGACTTACGAGCACAGATACGCAGTATTTT
clone_size: -
j_call: TRBJ2-3
v_call: TRBV9
d_call: -

cdr3_aa: CASSDVNGANYGYTF
cdr3_nt: TGTGCCAGCAGTGACGTAAATGGGGCAAACTATGGCTACACCTTC
clone_size: -
j_call: TRBJ1-2
v_call: TRBV6-6
d_call: -

cdr3_aa: CASSPLGTGPGHEQYF
cdr3_nt: TGTGCCAGCAGCCCCCTTGGGACAGGGCCGGGCCACGAGCAGTACTTC
clone_size: -
j_call: TRBJ2-7
v_call: TRBV7-2
d_call: TRBD1

cdr3_aa: CASRTGGAMNTEAFF
cdr3_nt: TGTGCCAGCCGGACAGGGGGCGCGATGAACACTGAAGCTTTCTTT
clone_size: -
j_call: TRBJ1-1
v_call: TRBV19
d_call: TRBD1

cdr3_aa: CSANNPDGLAAEQFF
cdr3_nt: TGCAGCGCCAACAACCCGGACGGACTAGCGGCTGAGCAGTTCTTC
clone_size: -
j_call: TRBJ2-1
v_call: TRBV29-1
d_call: TRBD2

cdr3_aa: CASSGDKLTEAFF
cdr3_nt: TGTGCCAGCTCAGGGGACAAATTGACTGAAGCTTTCTTT
clone_size: -
j_call: TRBJ1-1
v_call: TRBV18
d_call: -

cdr3_aa: CASSETGMYQETQYF
cdr3_nt: TGTGCCAGCAGTGAAACAGGGATGTACCAAGAGACCCAGTACTTC
clone_size: -
j_call: TRBJ2-5
v_call: TRBV2
d_call: -

cdr3_aa: CASSPYNEQFF
cdr3_nt: TGTGCCAGCAGCCCATACAATGAGCAGTTCTTC
clone_size: few
j_call: TRBJ2-1
v_call: TRBV7-2
d_call: -

cdr3_aa: CASSLLAGVTDTQYF
cdr3_nt: TGCGCCAGCAGTTTGCTAGCGGGGGTCACAGATACGCAGTATTTT
clone_size: -
j_call: TRBJ2-3
v_call: TRBV5-1
d_call: TRBD2

cdr3_aa: CSVGGSGTGEQYF
cdr3_nt: TGCAGCGTCGGTGGTAGCGGGACGGGCGAGCAGTACTTC
clone_size: -
j_call: TRBJ2-7
v_call: TRBV29-1
d_call: TRBD2